A single sample is the source of the 22 T cell receptor beta chains below, sequenced in a study of identifying expanded T cells in peripheral blood. The protocol was immunoSEQ multiplex PCR, while the TCRdb copy is restricted to in-frame clones and leaves out a portion. This table holds approximately 90,000 clones, roughly 85% found once. Sequencing was done on a sample of blood. The receptors were sampled from a person between 18 and 69 years old in good health.

V is TRBV5-5 and J is TRBJ1-1; no definite D call. From germline, CDR1 is SGHKS and CDR2 YYEKEE (reference sequence). With 0 bases removed from V and 2 bases from J, the gap between germline ends came to 8 bases. The CDR3 length is 14 residues. CDR3 amino acids: CASSLVAANTEAFF. In DNA, the CDR3 is TGTGCCAGCAGCTTGGTGGCAGCCAACACTGAAGCTTTCTTT. Using reference TRBV5-5 and TRBJ1-1 for the parts outside the CDR3, the full variable domain is DAGVTQSPTHLIKTRGQQVTLRCSPISGHKSVSWYQQVLGQGPQFIFQYYEKEERGRGNFPDRFSARQFPNYSSELNVNALLLGDSALYLCASSLVAANTEAFFGQGTRLTVV.

V and J are TRBV19 and TRBJ2-3; D ambiguous. The CDR3 is 15 residues long. CDR1 LNHDA and CDR2 SQIVND come from the germline V gene (reference sequence). Trimming removed 5 bases at V and 6 bases at J, with 18 bases between. The CDR3, as DNA: TGTGCCAGTAGTCCCTCAAGGTCTACATGGGATACGCAGTATTTT. This encodes CASSPSRSTWDTQYF.

This clone came up a few times. The chain employs TRBV5-6 and TRBJ1-2; a weak D match, TRBD1 (6 bases). V lost 0 bases, J lost 8 bases, and 17 bases lay in between. The CDR3 extends over 15 amino acids. CDR1 and CDR2 (germline): SGHDT, YYEEEE. The CDR3 reads CASSLAPTGSGGYTF. CDR3 nucleotides: TGTGCCAGCAGCTTGGCCCCTACAGGGTCTGGCGGCTACACCTTC.

The chain joins TRBV27 to TRBJ1-2; 9 bases agree with TRBD1. Unmatched junction bases numbered 9, after V lost 4 bases and J lost 6 bases. The CDR3 runs 15 residues. The germline CDR1 and CDR2 sequences are MNHEY and SMNVEV (reference sequence). The CDR3 loop reads CASSSLHRGQNGYTF. As DNA, the CDR3 is TGTGCCAGCAGTTCACTTCACAGGGGGCAGAATGGCTACACCTTC.

The chain links TRBV4-1 to TRBJ2-2; D remains ambiguous. The CDR3 runs to 14 residues. V lost 0 bases to trimming and J lost 7 bases, with 9 bases between them. The germline V gene encodes CDR1 MGHRA and CDR2 YSYEKL. The CDR3 sequence is CASSQDPNGGELFF. The CDR3 nucleotides are TGCGCCAGCAGCCAAGATCCAAACGGCGGGGAGCTGTTTTTT.

The chain carries TRBV11-2 and TRBJ2-1, with D hard to call. Trimming removed 4 bases from V and 7 bases from J, with 8 bases in between. The CDR3 totals 12 residues. Per germline, CDR1 SGHAT and CDR2 FQNNGV. The CDR3 sequence: CASSSSHNEQFF. CDR3 in DNA: TGTGCCAGCAGCTCCTCACATAATGAGCAGTTCTTC.

The V gene is TRBV10-1, the J gene TRBJ2-4; 9 bases are shared with TRBD2. This CDR3 has 19 residues. The germline gives CDR1 WNHNN, CDR2 SYGVQD (reference sequence). V lost 5 bases to trimming and J lost 0 bases; unmatched junction nucleotides: 14. DNA of the CDR3: TGCGCCAGCAGTCAACCCCGGGGTAGCGGGGGCCCAGCCAAAAACATTCAGTACTTC. Translated, it gives CASSQPRGSGGPAKNIQYF.

The V call is TRBV18, the J call TRBJ1-5; TRBD1 might be the D (5 bases). V was pared by 1 base and J by 4 bases, with 8 bases between. This CDR3 comprises 14 residues. Germline assignment: CDR1 KGHSH and CDR2 LQKENI. The CDR3 sequence: CASSPRQLNQPQHF. The CDR3 DNA reads TGTGCCAGCTCACCACGACAGCTAAATCAGCCCCAGCATTTT.

J is TRBJ1-2 and V is TRBV6-5; D call uncertain. The V and J ends lost 8 bases and 8 bases respectively, with 12 bases between them. Germline CDR1 is MNHEY and CDR2 is SVGAGI. The CDR3 covers 11 residues. The CDR3 sequence is CASGFGEGYTF. In nucleotides, the CDR3 is TGTGCCAGCGGGTTTGGCGAGGGCTACACCTTC.

CDR3 amino acids: CASRLTVTNEKLFF. The CDR3 DNA follows: TGCGCCAGCAGGCTGACGGTAACTAATGAAAAACTGTTTTTT. This rearrangement joins TRBV5-1 to TRBJ1-4, with D unclear. CDR1 and CDR2 (germline): SGHRS, YFSETQ. V lost 5 bases, J lost 1 base, and 9 bases lay in between. The CDR3 has 14 amino acids.

The chain carries TRBV28 and TRBJ2-1; no firm D call. The CDR3 is 11 amino acids. CDR1 and CDR2 (germline): MDHEN, SYDVKM. Between the trimmed V and J ends, which lost 6 bases and 10 bases, there was a span of 10 bases. The CDR3 is CASRGPREQFF. CDR3 bases: TGTGCCAGCAGGGGTCCAAGGGAGCAGTTCTTC.

This clone was observed once. The V and J genes are TRBV4-3 and TRBJ2-6; 7 bases fit TRBD1. The CDR3 runs 18 residues. The ends lost 0 bases at V and 0 bases at J; junction bases unmatched: 5. Germline CDR1 LGHNA, CDR2 YSLEER. The CDR3 nucleotides are TGCGCCAGCAGCCAAGATCGGGACAGACACTCTGGGGCCAACGTCCTGACTTTC. It specifies CASSQDRDRHSGANVLTF.

This clone was seen once. This chain links TRBV29-1 with TRBJ2-1; 10 positions agree with TRBD2. CDR1 and CDR2 (germline): SQVTM, ANQGSEA. J lost 10 bases, V lost 0 bases, and 9 bases had no gene match. The CDR3 totals 15 residues. CDR3 amino acids: CSVEEGSGGPGEQFF. The DNA for the CDR3 is TGCAGCGTTGAAGAAGGTAGCGGGGGGCCAGGGGAGCAGTTCTTC.

The rearrangement joins TRBV5-8 to TRBJ1-2; D is unresolved. CDR1 is SGHTS, CDR2 YDEGEE, per germline. CDR3 length: 14 amino acids. The V end was cut by 0 bases, the J end by 4 bases, with 10 bases between. The CDR3 is CASSLGRTFYGYTF. The CDR3 nucleotides are TGTGCCAGCAGCTTGGGACGGACCTTCTATGGCTACACCTTC.

V is TRBV11-3 and J is TRBJ2-2; the match to TRBD1 covers 9 bases. J gave up 1 base and V 0 bases, and 6 bases lay outside the gene matches. Germline values: CDR1 SGHNT, CDR2 YENEEA. The CDR3 is 18 residues long. The CDR3 here is CASSLDSLGQGNTGELFF. CDR3 DNA: TGTGCCAGCAGCTTAGACTCCCTGGGACAGGGGAACACCGGGGAGCTGTTTTTT.

The chain is built from TRBV21-1 and TRBJ1-1. TRBV21-1 is flagged as a pseudogene. This CDR3 contains 15 residues. The CDR3 here is CASSKWVEEKVGAFF. CDR3 coding DNA: TGTGCCAGCAGCAAATGGGTTGAGGAGAAAGTAGGAGCTTTCTTT.

This clone was found once. The chain links TRBV29-1 to TRBJ2-1; D may match TRBD1 or TRBD2 (6 bases each). Germline CDR1 reads SQVTM; CDR2 reads ANQGSEA. Trimming took 7 bases from V and 3 from J, leaving 22 bases between them. CDR3 length: 16 residues. The CDR3 is CSARGIAGHSYNEQFF. The CDR3 DNA follows: TGCAGCGCCAGAGGAATCGCGGGACATAGCTACAATGAGCAGTTCTTC.

V and J are TRBV7-9 and TRBJ2-2; 11 nucleotides match TRBD1. With 7 bases clipped from V and 4 bases from J, the junction kept 11 bases outside the gene matches. The CDR3 totals 17 residues. Germline CDR1 is SEHNR and CDR2 is FQNEAQ (reference sequence). The CDR3, as DNA: TGTGCCAGCAATGATAGGACAGGGGGCCAGAGCACCGGGGAGCTGTTTTTT. Translated: CASNDRTGGQSTGELFF.

V gene TRBV5-1 combines with J gene TRBJ2-3; 8 positions match TRBD1. V was clipped by 4 bases and J by 5 bases; unmatched bases: 6. The CDR3 length is 14 residues. From germline, CDR1 is SGHRS and CDR2 YFSETQ. The CDR3 protein is CASSLGQGQDTQYF. The CDR3 DNA reads TGCGCCAGCAGCCTAGGACAGGGCCAAGATACGCAGTATTTT.

This rearrangement joins TRBV6-1 to TRBJ2-3; no firm D call. V lost 0 bases to trimming and J lost 0 bases, with 4 bases between them. Germline V CDR1 and CDR2: MNHNS, SASEGT. This CDR3 is built from 14 residues. The CDR3 region has the DNA TGTGCCAGCAGTGAAGCGGGCAGCACAGATACGCAGTATTTT. This translates into CASSEAGSTDTQYF.

The gene calls are TRBV4-3 and TRBJ1-5; D gene unclear. Germline values: CDR1 LGHNA, CDR2 YSLEER. The CDR3 consists of 14 residues. V was clipped by 1 base and J by 6 bases, with 10 bases between them. The CDR3, as DNA: TGCGCCAGCAGCCAAGTACTCGGACGTCAGCCCCAGCATTTT. Encoded protein: CASSQVLGRQPQHF.

The chain has TRBV5-6 and TRBJ1-6; 9 bases are shared with TRBD1. This CDR3 is 17 amino acids long. The V and J ends lost 3 bases and 7 bases, in that order; junction bases with no gene match: 11. CDR1 SGHDT and CDR2 YYEEEE come from the germline V gene. The CDR3 DNA reads as TGTGCCAGCAGCTCGACAGGGGGAGGTTTTCGAAATTCACCCCTCCACTTT. It codes for CASSSTGGGFRNSPLHF.